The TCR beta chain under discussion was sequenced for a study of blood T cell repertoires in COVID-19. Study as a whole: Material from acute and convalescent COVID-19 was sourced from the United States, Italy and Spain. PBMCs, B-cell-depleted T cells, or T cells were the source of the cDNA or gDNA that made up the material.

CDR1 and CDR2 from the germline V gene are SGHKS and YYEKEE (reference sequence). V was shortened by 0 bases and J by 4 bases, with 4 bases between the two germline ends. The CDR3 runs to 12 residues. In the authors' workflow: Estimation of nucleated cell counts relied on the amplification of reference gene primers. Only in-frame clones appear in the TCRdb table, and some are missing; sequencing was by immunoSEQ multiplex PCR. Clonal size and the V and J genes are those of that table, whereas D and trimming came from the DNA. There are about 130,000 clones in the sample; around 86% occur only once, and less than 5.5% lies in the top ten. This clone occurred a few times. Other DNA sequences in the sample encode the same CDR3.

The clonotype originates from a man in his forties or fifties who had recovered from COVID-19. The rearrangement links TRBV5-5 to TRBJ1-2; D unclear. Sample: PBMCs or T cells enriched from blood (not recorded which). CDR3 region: CASSLGSYGYTF. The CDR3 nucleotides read TGTGCCAGCAGCTTGGGGAGCTATGGCTACACCTTC.